Listed here are 7 T cell receptor beta chains from one sample, sequenced in a study of T-cell memory formation after mild COVID-19. Via MiXCR, TCRdb re-called the 5' RACE reads, giving one row per CDR3 protein. Of 35,000 to 50,000 distinct CDR3 sequences listed, about a tenth were seen once; the top ten hold roughly 12%. Source material: PBMCs or a T cell subset sorted from them (not recorded which). The receptor set was obtained from an adult woman who had mild COVID-19 (a few samples of this study predate the infection). Cell type and time point are not known.

This clonotype came up a few times. J is TRBJ1-2 and V is TRBV20-1; D might be TRBD1 (5 bases). V lost 1 base and J lost 1, with 10 bases in between. The CDR3 is 14 residues long. CDR1 DFQATT and CDR2 SNEGSKA come from the germline V gene (reference sequence). CDR3 coding DNA: TGCAGTGCTAGAGGCCAACAGGTTAACTATGGCTACACCTTC. It translates to CSARGQQVNYGYTF.

The CDR3 region is CSASPSGDYQPQHF. The CDR3 coding sequence is TGCAGTGCTAGTCCCTCAGGGGACTATCAGCCCCAGCATTTT. This chain uses TRBV20-1 with TRBJ1-5; D is perhaps TRBD1 (6 bases). This CDR3 is built from 14 residues. CDR1 and CDR2 (germline): DFQATT, SNEGSKA (reference sequence). V lost 3 bases to trimming and J lost 5 bases, with 14 bases between them.

This clonotype appeared many times. V is TRBV6-5 and J is TRBJ2-7; tentatively, D is TRBD2 (6 bases). The CDR3 runs 16 residues. Trimming took off 5 bases at V and 0 bases at J, with 17 bases between the two ends. Germline CDR1 MNHEY, CDR2 SVGAGI. CDR3 protein: CASSPFGSGASYEQYF. The CDR3 nucleotides read TGTGCCAGCAGTCCCTTTGGTAGCGGAGCCTCCTACGAGCAGTACTTC.

The chain couples TRBV11-3 to TRBJ2-7, with D maybe TRBD2 (5 bases). V was clipped by 4 bases and J by 7 bases, with 14 bases between them. This CDR3 is built from 13 residues. From germline, CDR1 is SGHNT and CDR2 YENEEA. The CDR3 loop reads CASSSPRTWEQYF. CDR3 DNA sequence: TGTGCCAGCAGCTCCCCTAGGACTTGGGAGCAGTACTTC.

The chain couples TRBV20-1 to TRBJ2-3, with 9 bases identical to TRBD2. CDR3 length: 15 amino acids. The J segment lost 6 bases and the V segment lost 3 bases, leaving 10 bases of the junction unmatched. Germline V gene lookup returns CDR1 DFQATT and CDR2 SNEGSKA (reference sequence). CDR3: CSARGTSLDIDTQYF. The CDR3 bases are TGCAGTGCTAGGGGGACTAGCCTCGATATCGATACGCAGTATTTT.

This clonotype was recorded a few times. The rearrangement uses TRBV7-2 and TRBJ2-2; 13 positions agree with TRBD2. Per germline, CDR1 SGHTA and CDR2 FQGNSA. V lost 4 bases to trimming and J lost 3 bases; unmatched junction nucleotides: 2. This CDR3 spans 16 amino acids. Written as DNA, the CDR3 is TGTGCCAGCAGCTCGGGACTAGCGGGATACACCGGGGAGCTGTTTTTT. Protein product: CASSSGLAGYTGELFF.

This clonotype was detected a few times. The chain combines TRBV5-6 with TRBJ2-7; D is possibly TRBD1 or TRBD2 (5 bases each). Germline V lookup: CDR1 SGHDT, CDR2 YYEEEE. With 2 bases removed from V and 2 bases from J, the gap between germline ends came to 14 bases. The CDR3 contains 15 residues. CDR3: CASSLWGRRPYEQYF. The CDR3 DNA sequence: TGTGCCAGCAGCTTATGGGGACGCCGGCCCTACGAGCAGTACTTC.